This T cell receptor beta chain was observed in a study of T cell repertoires in cytomegalovirus infection. The overall study: Both CMV infection and a matching HLA type were indicated by public TCR beta signatures.

This clonotype was seen more than once but under ten times. Its antigen is unknown. Broader study findings: CMV-specific HLA-C-restricted TCR beta clonotypes dominated the ex vivo response. Summed public TCR beta family frequency identified CMV carriers bearing the relevant HLA.

TCRdb fed the reads into MiXCR, producing one record per CDR3 protein. The sample yields about 360,000 distinct CDR3 sequences, 15% to 20% seen once. The V end lost 2 bases, the J end lost 0 bases, and 7 bases lay between the germline ends. Germline-derived CDR1 and CDR2 are SNHLY and FYNNEI. The CDR3 length is 14 residues. This sequence joins TRBV2 and TRBJ1-1, with a possible D match to TRBD1 (5 bases). The source is a human donor in good health (CMV status not recorded). Some clones in this sample may be carry-over from other donors' samples. Sample: PBMCs. Here the CDR3 DNA reads TGTGCCAGCAGTGAATGGGGGATGAACACTGAAGCTTTCTTT. Translating gives CASSEWGMNTEAFF.